This T cell receptor beta chain was profiled in a study of cytomegalovirus exposure and HLA in healthy donors. Across the study: A prior analysis found 95 million to 140 million unique TCR beta sequences from some 200 million T cells. Study-wide points: A later analysis reported that several of the most significant clusters appeared to be linked to common viral pathogens, among them Epstein-Barr virus.

Researchers ran the PCR with 60 Vbeta and 13 Jbeta primers. Sequencing used immunoSEQ multiplex PCR; TCRdb keeps in-frame clones, though not all of them. The data contain 100,000 to 150,000 clones, less than 85% of them singletons. Healthy bone marrow donors made up the donor group. After removal of 2 bases from V and 6 bases from J, the junction contained 7 bases not matched to a gene. The CDR3 runs 16 residues. Germline V gene sequence: CDR1 LGHNA, CDR2 YNFKEQ. This clone was detected once. The antigen is undetermined. Sequenced input: PBMCs. The clonotype originates from a female donor in good health and CMV-seronegative. This chain connects TRBV4-2 to TRBJ2-5; 12 bases align to TRBD2. The CDR3 loop reads CASSQPLAGGGKTQYF. CDR3 in DNA: TGTGCCAGCAGCCAACCTCTAGCGGGGGGGGGAAAGACCCAGTACTTC.